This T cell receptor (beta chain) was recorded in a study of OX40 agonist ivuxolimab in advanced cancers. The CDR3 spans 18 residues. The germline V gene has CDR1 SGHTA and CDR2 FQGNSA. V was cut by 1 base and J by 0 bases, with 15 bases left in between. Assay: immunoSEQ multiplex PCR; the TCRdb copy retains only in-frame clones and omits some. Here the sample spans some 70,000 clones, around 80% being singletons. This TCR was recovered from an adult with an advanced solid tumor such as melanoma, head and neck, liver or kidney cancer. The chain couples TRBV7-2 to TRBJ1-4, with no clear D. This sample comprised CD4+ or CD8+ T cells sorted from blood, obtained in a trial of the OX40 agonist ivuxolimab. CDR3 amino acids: CASSLGIGFGATNEKLFF. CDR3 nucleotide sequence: TGTGCCAGCAGCTTAGGAATTGGGTTCGGGGCAACTAATGAAAAACTGTTTTTT.